The 31 T cell receptor beta chains in this list originate from one sample, sequenced in a study of T cell changes during pregnancy in multiple sclerosis. Assay used: immunoSEQ multiplex PCR; TCRdb lists only in-frame clones, some missing. The sample carries approximately 59,000 clones, about 90% recorded once. This specimen consisted of peripheral blood, obtained in the third trimester of pregnancy. The receptor set was obtained from a female donor in good health, enrolled as a control in a pregnancy study.

The V and J genes are TRBV7-9 and TRBJ1-2; 9 bases are a match to TRBD1. In germline, CDR1 is SEHNR, CDR2 FQNEAQ (reference sequence). The junction had 0 bases not matched to a gene; V was cut back by 6 bases and J by 4 bases. CDR3 length: 12 amino acids. The CDR3 sequence is CASRGQGYGYTF. As DNA, the CDR3 is TGTGCCAGCAGGGGACAGGGCTATGGCTACACCTTC.

With regard to this clone: The sample holds other DNA sequences that translate to the same CDR3. The chain couples TRBV9 to TRBJ1-5; D remains unclear. Germline CDR1 reads SGDLS; CDR2 reads YYNGEE. This CDR3 spans 14 amino acids. V lost 0 bases and J lost 2, with 6 bases in between. As DNA, the CDR3 is TGTGCCAGCAGCGTAGGAGGAGGCAATCAGCCCCAGCATTTT. It specifies CASSVGGGNQPQHF.

CDR3 amino acids: CAINAVADQPQHF. The CDR3 coding sequence is TGTGCCATCAACGCGGTGGCAGACCAGCCCCAGCATTTT. J is TRBJ1-5 and V is TRBV10-3, with D uncertain. The V gene lost 7 bases and the J gene lost 7 bases, with 14 bases spanning the gap. Germline CDR1 is ENHRY and CDR2 is SYGVKD. This CDR3 is 13 amino acids long.

The chain is built from TRBV6-5 and TRBJ1-5; D is possibly TRBD1 (6 bases). The CDR3 contains 14 residues. The germline V gene has CDR1 MNHEY and CDR2 SVGAGI. The V end lost 5 bases, the J end lost 4 bases, and 12 bases lay between the germline ends. The CDR3 DNA sequence: TGTGCCAGCAGTCCCGGGACACGAAATCAGCCCCAGCATTTT. The encoded protein is CASSPGTRNQPQHF.

This chain uses TRBV6-5 with TRBJ1-1; TRBD1 aligns across 9 bases. Germline V lookup: CDR1 MNHEY, CDR2 SVGAGI. Trimming took 5 bases from V and 2 from J; bases not matched to a gene: 3. This CDR3 is built from 14 residues. The CDR3 reads CASSTGGRNTEAFF. As DNA, the CDR3 is TGTGCCAGCAGTACAGGGGGCCGAAACACTGAAGCTTTCTTT.

The genes are TRBV5-8 and TRBJ2-7, with a tentative D call TRBD2 (5 bases). The V end lost 0 bases, the J end lost 0 bases, and 10 bases lay between the germline ends. This CDR3 contains 15 residues. Germline V gene data show CDR1 as SGHTS and CDR2 as YDEGEE. The CDR3 region has the DNA TGTGCCAGCAGCTTGGTCGGGAAGCGCTCCTACGAGCAGTACTTC. Protein product: CASSLVGKRSYEQYF.

The chain couples TRBV29-1 to TRBJ2-7; TRBD2 might be the D (6 bases). V lost 4 bases, J lost 7 bases, and 20 bases lay in between. This CDR3 is 14 amino acids long. Germline CDR1 and CDR2: SQVTM and ANQGSEA. The CDR3 DNA reads TGCAGCGTTGTCCTATTCGGGAGCTTACCTGAGCAGTACTTC. As protein: CSVVLFGSLPEQYF.

This clone showed up just once. The chain employs TRBV7-2 and TRBJ1-1, with TRBD1 matching 8 bases. Germline V lookup: CDR1 SGHTA, CDR2 FQGNSA. Trimming at V came to 5 bases and at J to 0 bases, leaving 8 bases not matched to a gene. The CDR3 extends over 16 amino acids. The CDR3, as DNA: TGTGCCAGCAGCCCTCCAGGGGGCGCCATGAACACTGAAGCTTTCTTT. Its translation is CASSPPGGAMNTEAFF.

The chain combines TRBV15 with TRBJ1-4; D is ambiguous. The CDR3 is 12 amino acids. The V end was cut by 3 bases, the J end by 4 bases, with 3 bases between. Germline CDR1 reads LNHNV; CDR2 reads YYDKDF (reference sequence). The CDR3 protein is CATSSYNEKLFF. The CDR3 bases are TGTGCCACCAGCAGTTATAATGAAAAACTGTTTTTT.

J is TRBJ2-7 and V is TRBV5-5; the D is unclear. Trimming cost V 1 base and J 2 bases, with 13 bases left between them. The CDR3 is made up of 15 amino acids. Germline V gene lookup returns CDR1 SGHKS and CDR2 YYEKEE (reference sequence). The CDR3 loop is CASSLIQFLTYEQYF. The CDR3 DNA reads as TGTGCCAGCAGCTTGATACAGTTCCTGACCTACGAGCAGTACTTC. Filled out from reference TRBV5-5 and TRBJ2-7, the complete variable domain reads DAGVTQSPTHLIKTRGQQVTLRCSPISGHKSVSWYQQVLGQGPQFIFQYYEKEERGRGNFPDRFSARQFPNYSSELNVNALLLGDSALYLCASSLIQFLTYEQYFGPGTRLTVT.

This rearrangement joins TRBV5-1 to TRBJ2-5; TRBD1 matches 8 bases. The junction had 7 bases not matched to a gene; V was cut back by 4 bases and J by 5 bases. This CDR3 region has 14 residues. CDR1 is SGHRS and CDR2 is YFSETQ in the germline V gene. The CDR3 sequence is CASSAGQGGETQYF. The CDR3 DNA is TGCGCCAGCAGCGCAGGACAGGGAGGCGAGACCCAGTACTTC.

The gene calls are TRBV2 and TRBJ2-5, with a possible D match to TRBD1 (5 bases). Trimming stripped 6 bases from V and 2 bases from J, with 10 bases between. The CDR3 covers 13 residues. Germline CDR1 SNHLY, CDR2 FYNNEI. CDR3 DNA: TGTGCCAGCAGGTGGAACAGGCAAGAGACCCAGTACTTC. Translation gives CASRWNRQETQYF.

The chain has TRBV5-1 and TRBJ2-3; 15 positions agree with TRBD2. CDR3 length: 18 amino acids. J was trimmed by 5 bases and V by 4 bases; bases with no gene match: 11. The germline CDR1 and CDR2 sequences are SGHRS and YFSETQ. The CDR3 spells CASSLGGLAGGFVDTQYF. The DNA for the CDR3 is TGCGCCAGCAGCCTTGGTGGACTAGCGGGGGGGTTTGTAGATACGCAGTATTTT.

The chain links TRBV27 to TRBJ1-6; TRBD1 aligns across 7 bases. Germline V gene data show CDR1 as MNHEY and CDR2 as SMNVEV (reference sequence). The junction had 4 bases not matched to a gene; V was cut back by 3 bases and J by 11 bases. The CDR3 is made up of 13 amino acids. The CDR3 DNA reads as TGTGCCAGCAGTTTGGCAGGGGGACCACCCCTCCACTTT. Protein: CASSLAGGPPLHF.

The chain is built from TRBV6-1 and TRBJ2-7, with 7 bases that match TRBD1. CDR3 length: 14 residues. CDR1 is MNHNS, CDR2 SASEGT, per germline. V shed 1 base, J shed 5 bases, and the junction held 5 bases outside the gene matches. The CDR3 region has the DNA TGTGCCAGCAGTGAAGAGGGGGCAGGGGACGAGCAGTACTTC. It translates to CASSEEGAGDEQYF.

CDR3 sequence reads: CSVETRGFIYGYTF. In nucleotides, the CDR3 is TGCAGCGTTGAAACGAGGGGGTTTATCTATGGCTACACCTTC. The chain links TRBV29-1 to TRBJ1-2; D is perhaps TRBD1 (6 bases). Germline V gene data show CDR1 as SQVTM and CDR2 as ANQGSEA. V lost 2 bases and J 4 bases, leaving 14 bases between the germline ends. CDR3 length equals 14 residues. Based on the CDR3 plus reference TRBV29-1 and TRBJ1-2, the full variable domain is SAVISQKPSRDICQRGTSLTIQCQVDSQVTMMFWYRQQPGQSLTLIATANQGSEATYESGFVIDKFPISRPNLTFSTLTVSNMSPEDSSIYLCSVETRGFIYGYTFGSGTRLTVV.

The chain recombines TRBV18 with TRBJ2-3, with a weak D call TRBD1 (6 bases). The CDR3 contains 15 residues. Deletions cut 4 bases from V and 2 bases from J, with 13 bases between. CDR1 KGHSH and CDR2 LQKENI come from the germline V gene. CDR3 nucleotides: TGTGCCAGCTCACGGGCAGGGGAACACACAGATACGCAGTATTTT. Residues: CASSRAGEHTDTQYF.

This clone showed up just once. The V gene is TRBV2, the J gene TRBJ2-7, with 10 bases identical to TRBD2. CDR3 length equals 15 residues. Germline V gene sequence: CDR1 SNHLY, CDR2 FYNNEI. The ends lost 8 bases at V and 1 base at J; junction bases unmatched: 8. The CDR3 nucleotides are TGTGCCAGCTGGGAAGCGGGGGGGCCTTCCTACGAGCAGTACTTC. This codes for CASWEAGGPSYEQYF.

This sequence joins TRBV11-2 and TRBJ1-1; no definite D call. Per the germline V gene, CDR1 is SGHAT and CDR2 is FQNNGV. The CDR3 contains 15 residues. The germline V and J ends were trimmed by 1 base and 4 bases, with 13 bases remaining between them. The DNA for the CDR3 is TGTGCCAGCAGCTTAGCTCAGCGCCGGGTCACTGAAGCTTTCTTT. This translates into CASSLAQRRVTEAFF.

This chain uses TRBV6-5 with TRBJ2-1, with 9 bases fitting TRBD1. Germline lookup yields CDR1 MNHEY and CDR2 SVGAGI. With 0 bases clipped from V and 6 bases from J, the junction kept 0 bases outside the gene matches. CDR3 length: 14 residues. CDR3 sequence reads: CASSYSTGGNEQFF. CDR3 coding DNA: TGTGCCAGCAGTTACTCGACAGGGGGCAATGAGCAGTTCTTC.

The sample holds one count of this clone. V and J are TRBV5-4 and TRBJ1-2; D is possibly TRBD1 (5 bases). This CDR3 has 12 residues. CDR1 SGHNT and CDR2 YYREEE come from the germline V gene (reference sequence). Deletions cut 4 bases from V and 4 bases from J, with 8 bases between. Written as DNA, the CDR3 is TGTGCCAGCAGCGCCGGGGGCTATGGCTACACCTTC. This encodes CASSAGGYGYTF. The full variable domain, with the rest looked up from reference TRBV5-4 and TRBJ1-2, is ETGVTQSPTHLIKTRGQQVTLRCSSQSGHNTVSWYQQALGQGPQFIFQYYREEENGRGNFPPRFSGLQFPNYSSELNVNALELDDSALYLCASSAGGYGYTFGSGTRLTVV.

The count of this clone is one. In DNA, the CDR3 is TGCGCCAGCAGCCCTCGACAGGGGGGGGATCAGCCCCAGCATTTT. Protein sequence: CASSPRQGGDQPQHF. The genes are TRBV4-3 and TRBJ1-5; 9 bases agree with TRBD1. Germline trimming cut 4 bases from V and 5 bases from J; bases unmatched to any gene: 6. The germline CDR1 and CDR2 sequences are LGHNA and YSLEER. The CDR3 extends over 15 amino acids.

The V gene is TRBV7-9, the J gene TRBJ2-3, with D possibly TRBD1 on 6 matching bases. Germline lookup yields CDR1 SEHNR and CDR2 FQNEAQ (reference sequence). V was trimmed by 11 bases and J by 4 bases, leaving 10 bases between them. CDR3 size: 11 residues. CDR3 nucleotide sequence: TGTGCCGGGGGCGAGGCAGATACGCAGTATTTT. Its translation: CAGGEADTQYF.

The rearrangement links TRBV4-2 to TRBJ1-4; tentatively, D is TRBD1 (6 bases). CDR1 and CDR2 from the germline V gene are LGHNA and YNFKEQ. CDR3 length: 14 residues. V was clipped by 3 bases and J by 5 bases, with 10 bases between them. The CDR3 sequence: CASSQQGKNEKLFF. DNA of the CDR3: TGTGCCAGCAGCCAGCAGGGGAAAAATGAAAAACTGTTTTTT.

This clone has just a few counts. The chain uses TRBV4-3 and TRBJ2-1; TRBD2 matches at 8 bases. V shed 0 bases and J 6 bases; nucleotides not matched to a gene: 10. CDR1 and CDR2 (germline): LGHNA, YSLEER. This CDR3 region has 17 residues. The CDR3 bases are TGCGCCAGCAGCCAAGATCCGACGGGGGGGCCAATCAATGAGCAGTTCTTC. It codes for CASSQDPTGGPINEQFF.

V gene TRBV12-5 combines with J gene TRBJ2-5; the D gene is possibly TRBD1 (6 bases). V lost 5 bases and J lost 4, with 11 bases in between. The CDR3 length is 13 residues. Looked up from germline, CDR1 is LGHNT and CDR2 is FRNRAP. CDR3 in amino acids: CASGPGQRETQYF. The CDR3 DNA sequence: TGTGCTAGTGGTCCGGGACAACGAGAGACCCAGTACTTC.

The chain has TRBV7-8 and TRBJ1-2; D possibly corresponds to TRBD1 (5 bases). V was clipped by 4 bases and J by 6 bases, with 12 bases between them. Germline V gene sequence: CDR1 SGHVS, CDR2 FQNEAQ. This CDR3 comprises 13 residues. The CDR3 nucleotides read TGTGCCAGCAGCTCGACAGCGAGAGATGGCTACACCTTC. It is translated as CASSSTARDGYTF.

The V and J genes are TRBV6-4 and TRBJ2-2, with a possible D match to TRBD2 (5 bases). The CDR3 is made up of 14 amino acids. The germline gives CDR1 MRHNA, CDR2 SNTAGT. Trimming stripped 3 bases from V and 4 bases from J, with 9 bases between. CDR3 in amino acids: CASSDRGGTGELFF. The DNA of the CDR3 is TGTGCCAGCAGTGATCGCGGAGGCACCGGGGAGCTGTTTTTT.

This clone was seen only once. V is TRBV27 and J is TRBJ1-4; maybe TRBD1 (6 bases). The germline V gene encodes CDR1 MNHEY and CDR2 SMNVEV (reference sequence). V dropped 4 bases and J dropped 7 bases, with 13 bases sitting between them. The CDR3 totals 14 residues. CDR3 nucleotides: TGTGCCAGCAGTTCACGGCAGGGGATTGAAAAACTGTTTTTT. Translation gives CASSSRQGIEKLFF.

The rearrangement links TRBV9 to TRBJ2-1; TRBD2 aligns across 8 bases. The germline V gene has CDR1 SGDLS and CDR2 YYNGEE. This CDR3 spans 15 amino acids. V was clipped by 6 bases and J by 4 bases; unmatched bases: 9. The CDR3 DNA follows: TGTGCCAGCAACCCGGGGGGGGCCCCATACAATGAGCAGTTCTTC. It encodes CASNPGGAPYNEQFF.

The rearrangement joins TRBV7-9 to TRBJ1-5, with 8 bases fitting TRBD1. V lost 3 bases to trimming and J lost 7 bases; unmatched junction nucleotides: 5. The CDR3 covers 14 residues. In germline, CDR1 is SEHNR, CDR2 FQNEAQ (reference sequence). In nucleotides, the CDR3 is TGTGCCAGCAGCTTGGACCGACAGGGGCAGCCCCAGCATTTT. Translation: CASSLDRQGQPQHF. Combining the CDR3 with reference TRBV7-9 and TRBJ1-5 gives the whole variable domain DTGVSQNPRHKITKRGQNVTFRCDPISEHNRLYWYRQTLGQGPEFLTYFQNEAQLEKSRLLSDRFSAERPKGSFSTLEIQRTEQGDSAMYLCASSLDRQGQPQHFGDGTRLSIL.